The present TCR beta chain was sequenced within a study of cytomegalovirus exposure and HLA in healthy donors (dated 2017 in TCRdb). Broadly, across the study: In an earlier analysis of some 610 of the donors, 250 to 300 Gb of sequence data and 117 million unique TCR beta sequences from 180 million or so T cells were reported. An earlier analysis of 587 of the donors used high-throughput TCR beta sequencing to judge whether each TCR beta V gene segment behaved as functional or pseudogenic. The number of donors typed differed by locus, with roughly 629-640 for A, B, C, DRB1 and DQB1, roughly 520 for DQA1, 606 for DPA1, and under 490 for DPB1. Rather than drawing on any new phenotypic data, the later analysis identified candidate immune exposures from TCR beta sequences and the way those sequences occurred across donors. Of the approximately 400 genotyped donors, over 65% fell in the genetic ancestry cluster associated with self-reported Caucasian donors. Genome-wide SNP genotypes for about 65% of the roughly 700 donors were used in a later genetic analysis, which treated that subset as a discovery cohort. The study profiled the T cell repertoires of some 610 subjects by immunosequencing and related them to cytomegalovirus serostatus. To predict cytomegalovirus infection status, the study brought together high-throughput TCR immunosequencing, statistical association of individual TCRs with disease status, and machine learning. Across under 500 genotyped donors of the cohort, an average of roughly 250,000 unique TCR beta nucleotide sequences per donor were sequenced, and 15% to 20% of those sequences were non-productive. An early release that covered more than 550 HLA-typed donors contained around 330 gigabases of sequencing data and 85 million to 100 million unique TCR sequences. The aim of the study was to test whether cataloging public T cell receptors could identify signatures of past pathogen exposure. A separate validation cohort of roughly 110 different subjects was used in addition to the roughly 700-subject first cohort. Every repertoire in the discovery cohort had been generated on one and the same sequencing platform. Donor age, sex, ethnicity and CMV serostatus were collected together with the repertoire data. To study patterns of TCR occurrence, a later analysis re-analyzed previously published TCR beta repertoires from 650 to 750 donors and added high-resolution HLA genotyping. HLA typing included class I and class II loci at four-digit resolution. Because of strong linkage in the cohort, roughly five DR-DQ haplotypes were treated as single units for association and clustering. What the work shows at the level of the full study, not this receptor alone: Linkage disequilibrium might explain the correlated functional status among segregating V segments, but an unknown experimental factor could not be ruled out. In a later analysis, most CMV-associated TCR beta chains were found to appear HLA-restricted, with HLA associations seemingly driven largely by CMV exposure. It was suggested by the authors that the approach could potentially be generalized to other disease states and immunological phenotypes. A later analysis associated some 17,000 TCR beta sequences with specific HLA alleles at a false discovery rate of 0.05. According to a later analysis, parvovirus B19, influenza, CMV and Epstein-Barr virus appeared linked to several top co-occurrence clusters. Presence/absence analyses assumed roughly uniform sequencing depth across donors, an assumption that may not hold. In an earlier analysis of some 500 of the donors, most TCR beta V segments appeared in productive rearrangements about 90% or about 30% of the time, broadly matching IMGT annotations. The cohort was sequenced for TCR beta chains only, and without alpha or paired-chain data the features that could be detected were limited. The 87-base-pair reads could not distinguish some IMGT-functional V segments, including TRBV6-2 and TRBV6-3, so those segments were excluded. The study listed over 150 TCR beta chains as associated with cytomegalovirus. A further reported finding was that TCR beta sequences accurately predicted the HLA-A and HLA-B alleles for most subjects in the first cohort. A few of the identified cytomegalovirus-associated TCR beta chains were confirmed in vitro to be specific for cytomegalovirus antigens. The classifier was reported to diagnose cytomegalovirus status with high specificity and sensitivity in both the original and validation cohorts. When HLA alleles, especially DR and DQ, strongly co-occurred, TCR associations were difficult to assign to individual alleles. A later analysis found that TCR association rates varied across HLA loci, with DRB1 alleles showing the most associated TCRs and HLA-C alleles the fewest. Because counts were too low, more than 15 rarely observed V segments, including chromosome 9 orphons, were left out of the earlier analysis of 587 of the donors. V-gene and J-gene trimming of TCR beta chains was associated with a missense DCLRE1C variant in a later genetic analysis, and the association was replicated in an independent cohort. Because some donors lacked HLA typing at each locus, the association tests relied only on the typed subset. The only immune exposure information available for the cohort was CMV serostatus. In a later analysis, HLA-associated TCR beta chains showed more clonal expansion and lower generation probabilities than non-associated chains that were equally common. Across donors, most TCR sequences were observed very rarely, whereas some public TCRs were present in many individuals. According to a later genetic analysis, donors in an Asian-associated ancestry cluster had fewer N-insertions in productive TCRs than the approximately 700-donor mean. The sequencing pipeline was judged likely to have produced a cluster of highly shared sequence variants as a technical artifact.

The cysteine opens and the phenylalanine closes a CDR3 of 20 amino acids. Left in the record is the CDR3 DNA by itself, 60 bases read in frame from the first base. V has 0 bases trimmed and J has 5 bases trimmed; junction bases matching no gene number 11. CDR1 and CDR2, looked up from the germline V gene (reference sequence), are LNHNV and YYDKDF. The cohort consisted of 600 or so healthy bone marrow donors. At the time of sampling, all cohort members were nominally healthy, though unrecorded immune exposures were likely present. The donor was CMV seronegative and was included in the group of approximately 350 seronegative cohort members. A peripheral blood sample was provided by each donor, and peripheral blood mononuclear cells were used for TCR beta sequencing. Genomic DNA was extracted from the blood cell samples with the Qiagen DNeasy Blood Extraction Kit. Library construction relied on the immunoSEQ multiplex PCR assay. For the multiplex PCR, a mixture combining 60 forward primers for TCR Vbeta segments and 13 reverse primers for TCR Jbeta segments was used. The CDR3 region of rearranged TCR beta genes was amplified from genomic DNA by a multiplex PCR assay. On the Illumina HiSeq System, the amplified TCR beta libraries were sequenced as 87-base-pair reads. On the study's bioinformatics: A later analysis counted 65 million to 90 million unique TCR beta chains across the 550 to 800 repertoires, and roughly 11 million of these chains were shared by at least two donors. A nearest-neighbor algorithm error-corrected the raw reads and collapsed the reads into unique sequences, merging closely related sequences to remove PCR and sequencing errors. To assign V, D and J gene segments, CDR3 sequences were aligned to IMGT reference sequences. Each retained sequence needed at least a six-nucleotide match to both a V gene segment and a J gene segment. A rearrangement counted as productive if the CDR3 had no stop codons and remained in frame with V and J, and every other rearrangement counted as non-productive. CDR3 was defined according to IMGT convention as the region running from the second conserved V-encoded cysteine to the conserved J-encoded phenylalanine. Sequences without an unambiguous match to a single V gene segment were excluded from the earlier analysis of approximately 600 of the donors. In an earlier analysis of several hundred of the donors, V segments were called functional above 56.7% productive rearrangements and were called segregating when the between-donor standard deviation exceeded 5%. A statistical classification framework was built for diagnosing cytomegalovirus status from the catalog of TCR beta chain sequences. A later analysis assigned V and J genes by comparing TCR nucleotide sequences with IMGT/GENE-DB human TR gene sequences. A later analysis assigned CDR3 sequences and most-parsimonious VDJ recombination scenarios with the TCRdist pipeline. In a later analysis, every TCR beta chain was defined by the combination of its CDR3 amino acid sequence and its V-gene family, and reads without a unique V-gene family were dropped. A later analysis removed over 500 highly shared, low-generation-probability nucleotide sequences to deal with suspected cross-contamination and a sequencing artifact. A later analysis calculated a clonal expansion index for each public chain from normalized within-repertoire ranks of inferred template counts. In a later analysis, generation probabilities were computed using a VDJ recombination model fitted to out-of-frame rearrangements, and the results were checked against IGoR. A later analysis scored TCR-TCR, TCR-HLA and TCR-CMV co-occurrence with hypergeometric tests, applying a repertoire-size bias correction to TCR pairs. In a later analysis, false discovery rates were estimated by permuting HLA or CMV assignments 20 times. In a later analysis, co-occurring TCRs were grouped with DBSCAN, and TCRdist sequence similarity was added when clustering was performed within HLA-allele-positive subsets. For co-occurrence clustering, repertoires with fewer than 30,000 or more than 120,000 public chains were excluded, along with roughly five repertoires with anomalous nucleotide sharing. Drawn from immuneACCESS, this table holds only the in-frame rearrangements with V and J called that TCRdb kept. Clones are partly lost; checked studies trace under half to an unresolved V gene and leave the rest unexplained. V and J calls plus clone size are reproduced from that table; the DNA served to infer D and trimming. The table for this sample lists approximately 100,000 clones; roughly three quarters of them were counted only once. The ten largest make up roughly 1.9% of the sample.

Of note for this clone: The antigen this receptor binds is unknown. No base qualities exist here, and no much larger clone lies one base off it.

The source material was PBMCs. The rearranged chain carries TRBV15 and TRBJ2-2, with 14 central nucleotides matching TRBD2. The source of this sequence is a woman aged 40 to 49 in good health and CMV-seronegative. Here the CDR3 is given as CATSRDSRLAGGPRTGELFF. The sequence in DNA is TGTGCCACCAGCAGAGATAGTCGACTAGCGGGAGGGCCTCGGACCGGGGAGCTGTTTTTT.